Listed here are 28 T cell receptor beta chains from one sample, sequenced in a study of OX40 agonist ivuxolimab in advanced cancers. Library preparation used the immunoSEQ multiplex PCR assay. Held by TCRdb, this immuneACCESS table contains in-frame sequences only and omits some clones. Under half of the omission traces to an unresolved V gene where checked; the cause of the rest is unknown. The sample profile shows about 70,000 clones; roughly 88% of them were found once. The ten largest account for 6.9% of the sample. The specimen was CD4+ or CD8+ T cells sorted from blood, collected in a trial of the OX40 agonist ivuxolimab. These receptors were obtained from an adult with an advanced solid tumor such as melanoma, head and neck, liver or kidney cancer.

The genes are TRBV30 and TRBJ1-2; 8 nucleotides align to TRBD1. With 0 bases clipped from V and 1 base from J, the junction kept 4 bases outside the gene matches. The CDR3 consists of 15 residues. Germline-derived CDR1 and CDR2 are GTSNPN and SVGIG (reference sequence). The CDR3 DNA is TGTGCCTGGAGTGTTCCGGACAGGGATAACTATGGCTACACCTTC. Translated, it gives CAWSVPDRDNYGYTF. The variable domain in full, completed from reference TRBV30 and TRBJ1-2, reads SQTIHQWPATLVQPVGSPLSLECTVEGTSNPNLYWYRQAAGRGLQLLFYSVGIGQISSEVPQNLSASRPQDRQFILSSKKLLLSDSGFYLCAWSVPDRDNYGYTFGSGTRLTVV.

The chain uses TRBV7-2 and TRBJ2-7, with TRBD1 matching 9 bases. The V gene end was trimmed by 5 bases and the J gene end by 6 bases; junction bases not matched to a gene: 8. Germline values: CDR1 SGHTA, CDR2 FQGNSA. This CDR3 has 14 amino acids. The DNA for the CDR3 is TGTGCCAGCAGCCTAGACAGGGGGATTGGCGAGCAGTACTTC. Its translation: CASSLDRGIGEQYF. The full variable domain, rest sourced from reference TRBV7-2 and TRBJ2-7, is GAGVSQSPSNKVTEKGKDVELRCDPISGHTALYWYRQSLGQGLEFLIYFQGNSAPDKSGLPSDRFSAERTGGSVSTLTIQRTQQEDSAVYLCASSLDRGIGEQYFGPGTRLTVT.

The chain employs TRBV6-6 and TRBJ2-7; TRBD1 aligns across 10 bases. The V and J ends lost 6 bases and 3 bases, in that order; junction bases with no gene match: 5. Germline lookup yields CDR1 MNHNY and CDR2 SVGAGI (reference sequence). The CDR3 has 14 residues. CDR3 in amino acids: CASRSGTGVYEQYF. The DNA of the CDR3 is TGTGCCAGCAGGTCTGGGACAGGGGTCTACGAGCAGTACTTC.

In nucleotides, the CDR3 is TGTGCCAGCAGTCCAGCTGGCGGCTCTGGAAACACCATATATTTT. This sequence encodes CASSPAGGSGNTIYF. The chain recombines TRBV6-5 with TRBJ1-3, with D hard to call. Germline values: CDR1 MNHEY, CDR2 SVGAGI. V gave up 5 bases and J gave up 0 bases, with 11 bases separating them. This CDR3 is 15 amino acids long.

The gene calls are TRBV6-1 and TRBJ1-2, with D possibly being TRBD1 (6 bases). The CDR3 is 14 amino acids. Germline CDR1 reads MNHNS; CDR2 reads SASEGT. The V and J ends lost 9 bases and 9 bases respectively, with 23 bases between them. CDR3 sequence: CASAKSTQGRSYTF. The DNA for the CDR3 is TGTGCCAGTGCAAAGTCAACACAGGGCCGGAGCTACACCTTC.

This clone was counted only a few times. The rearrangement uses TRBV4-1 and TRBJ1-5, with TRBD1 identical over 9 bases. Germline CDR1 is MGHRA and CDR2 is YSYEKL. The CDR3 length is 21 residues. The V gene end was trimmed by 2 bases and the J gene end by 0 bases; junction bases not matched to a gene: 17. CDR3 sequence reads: CASSQRGPWDRELGSNQPQHF. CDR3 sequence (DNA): TGCGCCAGCAGCCAAAGGGGACCTTGGGACAGGGAATTGGGTAGCAATCAGCCCCAGCATTTT.

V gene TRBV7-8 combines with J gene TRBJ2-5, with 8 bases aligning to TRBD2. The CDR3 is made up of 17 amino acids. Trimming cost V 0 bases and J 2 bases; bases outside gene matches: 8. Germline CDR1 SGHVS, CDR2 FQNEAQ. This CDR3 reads CASSLAVAGMGQETQYF. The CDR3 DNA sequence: TGTGCCAGCAGCTTAGCGGTAGCGGGAATGGGACAAGAGACCCAGTACTTC. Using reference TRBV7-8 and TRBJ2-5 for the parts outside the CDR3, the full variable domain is GAGVSQSPRYKVAKRGQDVALRCDPISGHVSLFWYQQALGQGPEFLTYFQNEAQLDKSGLPSDRFFAERPEGSVSTLKIQRTQQEDSAVYLCASSLAVAGMGQETQYFGPGTRLLVL.

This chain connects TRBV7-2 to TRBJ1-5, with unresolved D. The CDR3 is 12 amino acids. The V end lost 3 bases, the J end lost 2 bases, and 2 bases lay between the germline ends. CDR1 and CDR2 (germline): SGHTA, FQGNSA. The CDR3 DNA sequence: TGTGCCAGCAGCTTGGGCAATCAGCCCCAGCATTTT. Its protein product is CASSLGNQPQHF. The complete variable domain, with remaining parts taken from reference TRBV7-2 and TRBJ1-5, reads GAGVSQSPSNKVTEKGKDVELRCDPISGHTALYWYRQSLGQGLEFLIYFQGNSAPDKSGLPSDRFSAERTGGSVSTLTIQRTQQEDSAVYLCASSLGNQPQHFGDGTRLSIL.

CDR3 sequence: CASSRQGLMQPQHF. The CDR3 bases are TGTGCCAGCAGCCGACAGGGTCTGATGCAGCCCCAGCATTTT. The chain is built from TRBV6-1 and TRBJ1-5; TRBD1 aligns across 7 bases. J was trimmed by 7 bases and V by 6 bases; bases with no gene match: 9. CDR3 length: 14 amino acids. Germline values: CDR1 MNHNS, CDR2 SASEGT.

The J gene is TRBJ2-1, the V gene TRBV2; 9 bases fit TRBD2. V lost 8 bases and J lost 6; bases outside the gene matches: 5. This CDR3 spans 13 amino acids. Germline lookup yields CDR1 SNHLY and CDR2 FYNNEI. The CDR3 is CASSGLASNEQFF. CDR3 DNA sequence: TGTGCCAGCTCGGGACTAGCTTCCAATGAGCAGTTCTTC.

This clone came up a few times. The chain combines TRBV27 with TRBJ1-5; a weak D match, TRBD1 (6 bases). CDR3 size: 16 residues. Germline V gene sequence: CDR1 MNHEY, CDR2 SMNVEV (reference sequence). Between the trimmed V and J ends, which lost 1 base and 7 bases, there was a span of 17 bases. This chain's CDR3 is CASSLFPPGARQPQHF. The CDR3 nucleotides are TGTGCCAGCAGTTTATTCCCTCCGGGGGCGCGACAGCCCCAGCATTTT.

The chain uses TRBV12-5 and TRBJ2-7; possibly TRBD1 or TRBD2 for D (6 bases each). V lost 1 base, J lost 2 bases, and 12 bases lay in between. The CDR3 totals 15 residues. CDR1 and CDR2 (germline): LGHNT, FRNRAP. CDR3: CASGLGGASTYEQYF. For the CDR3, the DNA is TGTGCTAGTGGTTTGGGGGGGGCGTCTACCTACGAGCAGTACTTC.

CDR3 sequence (DNA): TGTGCCAGCAGCCCCATAGCGGGGGGAGCGAATGAGCAGTTCTTC. This sequence encodes CASSPIAGGANEQFF. The chain has TRBV27 and TRBJ2-1; 10 positions agree with TRBD2. This CDR3 is built from 15 residues. V lost 6 bases to trimming and J lost 7 bases; unmatched junction nucleotides: 9. CDR1 is MNHEY, CDR2 SMNVEV, per germline (reference sequence).

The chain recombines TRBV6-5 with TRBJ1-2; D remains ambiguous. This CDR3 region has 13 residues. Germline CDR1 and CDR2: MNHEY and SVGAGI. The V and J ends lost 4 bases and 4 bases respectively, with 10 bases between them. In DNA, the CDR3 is TGTGCCAGCAGTTCGACGGGCCGCTATGGCTACACCTTC. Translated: CASSSTGRYGYTF.

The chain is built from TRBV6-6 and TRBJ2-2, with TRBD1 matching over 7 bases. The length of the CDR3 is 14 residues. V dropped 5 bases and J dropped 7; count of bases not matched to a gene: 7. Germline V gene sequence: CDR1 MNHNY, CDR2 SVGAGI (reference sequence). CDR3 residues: CASSLRGQVGELFF. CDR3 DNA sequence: TGTGCCAGCAGTCTGAGGGGGCAGGTCGGGGAGCTGTTTTTT.

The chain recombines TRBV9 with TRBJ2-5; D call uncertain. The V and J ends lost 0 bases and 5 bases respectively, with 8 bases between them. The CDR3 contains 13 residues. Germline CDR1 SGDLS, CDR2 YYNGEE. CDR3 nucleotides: TGTGCCAGCAGCGTAGACATAATGGAGACCCAGTACTTC. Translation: CASSVDIMETQYF. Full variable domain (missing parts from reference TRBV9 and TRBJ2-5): DSGVTQTPKHLITATGQRVTLRCSPRSGDLSVYWYQQSLDQGLQFLIQYYNGEERAKGNILERFSAQQFPDLHSELNLSSLELGDSALYFCASSVDIMETQYFGPGTRLLVL.

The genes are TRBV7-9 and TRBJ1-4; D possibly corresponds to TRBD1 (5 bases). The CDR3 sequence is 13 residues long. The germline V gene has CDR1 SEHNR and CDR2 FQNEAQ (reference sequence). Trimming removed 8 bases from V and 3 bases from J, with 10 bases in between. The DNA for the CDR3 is TGTGCCAGCGCTCGGGGGGCTAATGAAAAACTGTTTTTT. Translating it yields CASARGANEKLFF.

For the CDR3, the DNA is TGTGCCAGCAGTGGGGGGGAGAGTAGCAATCAGCCCCAGCATTTT. It yields the protein CASSGGESSNQPQHF. This chain connects TRBV6-1 to TRBJ1-5; TRBD1 might be the D (5 bases). V gave up 4 bases and J gave up 0 bases, with 10 bases separating them. Germline-derived CDR1 and CDR2 are MNHNS and SASEGT. This CDR3 contains 15 residues.

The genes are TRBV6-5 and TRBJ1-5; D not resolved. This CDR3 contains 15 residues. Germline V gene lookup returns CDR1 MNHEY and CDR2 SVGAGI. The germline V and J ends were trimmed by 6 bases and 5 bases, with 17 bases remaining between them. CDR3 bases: TGTGCCAGCAGAGCGGTCTCGGTGAGGGATCAGCCCCAGCATTTT. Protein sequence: CASRAVSVRDQPQHF.

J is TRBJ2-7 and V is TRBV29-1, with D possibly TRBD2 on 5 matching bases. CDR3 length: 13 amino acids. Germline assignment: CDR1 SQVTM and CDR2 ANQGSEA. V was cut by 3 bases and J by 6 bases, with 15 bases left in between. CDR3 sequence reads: CSVDFRTGGEQYF. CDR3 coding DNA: TGCAGCGTTGATTTTAGGACTGGTGGCGAGCAGTACTTC.

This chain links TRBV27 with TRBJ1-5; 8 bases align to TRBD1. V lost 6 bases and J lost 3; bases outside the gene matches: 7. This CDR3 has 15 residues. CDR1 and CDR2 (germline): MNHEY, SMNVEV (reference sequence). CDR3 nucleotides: TGTGCCAGCAGGTGGACAGGGAGTTCCAATCAGCCCCAGCATTTT. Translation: CASRWTGSSNQPQHF.

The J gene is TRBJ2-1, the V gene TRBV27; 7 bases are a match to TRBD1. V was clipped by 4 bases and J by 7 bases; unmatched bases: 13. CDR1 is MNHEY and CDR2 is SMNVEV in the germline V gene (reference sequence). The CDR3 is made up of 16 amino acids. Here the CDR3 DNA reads TGTGCCAGCAGTTCAACAGGGGTGAGTCTGCGGAATGAGCAGTTCTTC. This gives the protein CASSSTGVSLRNEQFF.

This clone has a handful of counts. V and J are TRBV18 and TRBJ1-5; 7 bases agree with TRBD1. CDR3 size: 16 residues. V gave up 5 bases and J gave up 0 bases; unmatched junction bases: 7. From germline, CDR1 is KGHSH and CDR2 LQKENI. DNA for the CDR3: TGTGCCAGCTCAGGGGACAGTTTATATAGCAATCAGCCCCAGCATTTT. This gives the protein CASSGDSLYSNQPQHF.

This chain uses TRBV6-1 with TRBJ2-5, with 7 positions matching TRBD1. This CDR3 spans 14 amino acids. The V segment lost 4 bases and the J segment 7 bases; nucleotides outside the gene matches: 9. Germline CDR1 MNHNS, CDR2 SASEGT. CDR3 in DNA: TGTGCCAGCAGTGGAGGGGGCGCTTATCTGACCCAGTACTTC. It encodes CASSGGGAYLTQYF.

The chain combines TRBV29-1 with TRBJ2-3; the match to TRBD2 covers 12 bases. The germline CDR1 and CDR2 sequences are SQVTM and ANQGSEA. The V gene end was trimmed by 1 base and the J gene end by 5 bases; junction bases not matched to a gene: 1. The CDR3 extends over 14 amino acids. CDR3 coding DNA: TGCAGCGTTGAAGGACTAGCGGGAGTAGATACGCAGTATTTT. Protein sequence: CSVEGLAGVDTQYF.

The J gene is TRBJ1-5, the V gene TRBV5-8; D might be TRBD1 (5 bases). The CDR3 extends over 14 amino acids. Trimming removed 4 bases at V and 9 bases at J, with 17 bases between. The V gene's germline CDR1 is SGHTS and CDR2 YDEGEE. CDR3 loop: CASSVGPLVVPQHF. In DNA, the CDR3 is TGTGCCAGCAGCGTGGGACCGCTAGTGGTGCCCCAGCATTTT.

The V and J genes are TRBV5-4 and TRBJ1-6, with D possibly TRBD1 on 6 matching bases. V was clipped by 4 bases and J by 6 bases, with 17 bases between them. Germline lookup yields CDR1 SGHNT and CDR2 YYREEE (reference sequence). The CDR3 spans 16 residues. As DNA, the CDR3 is TGTGCCAGCAGCCGGAGGCCACGGGGGGCTAATTCACCCCTCCACTTT. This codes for CASSRRPRGANSPLHF.

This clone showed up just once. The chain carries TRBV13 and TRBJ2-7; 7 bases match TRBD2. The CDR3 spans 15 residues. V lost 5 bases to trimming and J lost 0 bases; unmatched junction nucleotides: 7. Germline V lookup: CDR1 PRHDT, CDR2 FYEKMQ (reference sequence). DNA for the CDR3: TGTGCCAGCAGCCGCGGGGGTTCCCTCTCCTACGAGCAGTACTTC. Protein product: CASSRGGSLSYEQYF.